This T cell receptor (beta chain) was obtained from a study of T cells in Graves' hyperthyroidism and ophthalmopathy. About the study: Peripheral blood was secured at the point of initial diagnosis, before any treatment.

RNA transcripts gave rise to amplified TCR beta CDR3 regions. During a first-round RT-PCR of the TCR CDR3, the HTBI primer set was used. TCRdb used MiXCR to reprocess the multiplex PCR reads, holding one entry per CDR3 protein. Of around 600,000 distinct CDR3 sequences in the sample, about 15% were seen once. This clonotype has a count of ten or more. Disease duration was under 3 months in the ophthalmopathy patients, who also had a Clinical Activity Score of at least 3 and a NOSPECS grade of at least 4. A 10 ml volume of fresh peripheral blood provided the PBMCs. Germline loops: CDR1 SGDLS, CDR2 YYNGEE. With 4 bases clipped from V and 4 bases from J, the junction kept 6 bases outside the gene matches. The CDR3 extends over 15 amino acids.

The rearrangement links TRBV9 to TRBJ2-3; 10 positions agree with TRBD2. This TCR was sampled from a woman in her forties or fifties with Graves' ophthalmopathy. Sequenced material: blood. CDR3 protein: CASSPLAGASDTQYF. CDR3 DNA: TGTGCCAGCAGCCCCCTAGCGGGAGCTTCAGATACGCAGTATTTT.